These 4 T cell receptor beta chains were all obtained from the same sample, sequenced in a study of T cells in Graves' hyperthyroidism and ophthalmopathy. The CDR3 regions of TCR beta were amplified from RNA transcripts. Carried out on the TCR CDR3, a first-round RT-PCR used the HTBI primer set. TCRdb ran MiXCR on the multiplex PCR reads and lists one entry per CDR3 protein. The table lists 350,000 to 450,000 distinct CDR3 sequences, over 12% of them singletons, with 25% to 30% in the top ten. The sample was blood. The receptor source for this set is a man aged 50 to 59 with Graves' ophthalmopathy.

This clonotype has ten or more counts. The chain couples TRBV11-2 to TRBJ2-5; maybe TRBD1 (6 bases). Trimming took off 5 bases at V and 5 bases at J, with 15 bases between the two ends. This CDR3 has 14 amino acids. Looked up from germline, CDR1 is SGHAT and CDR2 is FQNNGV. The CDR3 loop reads CASSAEQGGETQYF. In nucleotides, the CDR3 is TGTGCCAGCAGCGCTGAACAGGGTGGGGAGACCCAGTACTTC.

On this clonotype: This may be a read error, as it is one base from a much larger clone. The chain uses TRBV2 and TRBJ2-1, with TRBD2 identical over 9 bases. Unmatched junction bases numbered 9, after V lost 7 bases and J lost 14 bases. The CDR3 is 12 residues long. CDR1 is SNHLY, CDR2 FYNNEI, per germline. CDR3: CASTRTQREEFF. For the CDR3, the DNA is TGTGCCAGCACCAGAACCCAGCGGGAGGAGTTCTTC.

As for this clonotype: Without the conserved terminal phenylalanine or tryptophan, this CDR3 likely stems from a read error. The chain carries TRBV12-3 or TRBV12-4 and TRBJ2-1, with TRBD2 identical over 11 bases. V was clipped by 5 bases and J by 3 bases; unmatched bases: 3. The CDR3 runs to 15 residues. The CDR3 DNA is TGTGCCAGCAGTCTGACTAGCGGGAACTACAATGAGCAGTTCTCC. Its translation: CASSLTSGNYNEQFS.

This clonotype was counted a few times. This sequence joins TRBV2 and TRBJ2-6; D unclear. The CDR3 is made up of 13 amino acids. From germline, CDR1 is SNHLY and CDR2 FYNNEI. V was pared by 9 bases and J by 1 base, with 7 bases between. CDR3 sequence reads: CARRESGANVLTF. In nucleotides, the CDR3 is TGTGCCAGACGAGAGTCTGGGGCCAACGTCCTGACTTTC.